A single sample is the source of the 5 T cell receptor beta chains below, sequenced in a study of blood T cell repertoires in COVID-19. Clones were sequenced by immunoSEQ multiplex PCR, and TCRdb holds only the in-frame ones, with some missing. The sample contains about 62,000 clones, roughly 80% of which appear only once. Specimen: peripheral blood. Receptors originate from a man between 60 and 70 years old with acute or convalescent COVID-19.

The rearrangement joins TRBV5-1 to TRBJ2-7, with 11 nucleotides matching TRBD2. The trim removed 8 bases at V and 7 bases at J, leaving 14 bases unmatched. Germline CDR1 reads SGHRS; CDR2 reads YFSETQ. This CDR3 contains 15 residues. The CDR3: CASRLGLAGLGEQYF. As DNA, the CDR3 is TGCGCCAGTCGCCTAGGACTAGCGGGTTTAGGAGAGCAGTACTTC.

There are a few counts of this clone. The chain carries TRBV27 and TRBJ2-3; 7 bases match TRBD1. The V segment lost 6 bases and the J segment 2 bases; nucleotides outside the gene matches: 11. From germline, CDR1 is MNHEY and CDR2 SMNVEV (reference sequence). The length of the CDR3 is 16 residues. The CDR3 region is CASSLGGQFTTDTQYF. CDR3 in DNA: TGTGCCAGCAGCCTAGGGGGACAGTTCACCACAGATACGCAGTATTTT.

V and J are TRBV2 and TRBJ1-4; the D gene is possibly TRBD1 (6 bases). There are 14 residues in the CDR3. Trimming pared 6 bases from V and 7 bases from J, leaving 15 bases between. Germline CDR1 reads SNHLY; CDR2 reads FYNNEI. CDR3 DNA: TGTGCCAGCAGAGAACGGACAGCAGCTGAAAAACTGTTTTTT. Its translation: CASRERTAAEKLFF.

This clone appeared a single time. The chain is built from TRBV6-6 and TRBJ1-2, with TRBD1 matching 9 bases. The CDR3 is made up of 13 amino acids. The trim removed 6 bases at V and 5 bases at J, leaving 4 bases unmatched. CDR1 MNHNY and CDR2 SVGAGI come from the germline V gene (reference sequence). The CDR3 protein is CASRGQGVYGYTF. The CDR3 region has the DNA TGTGCCAGCAGGGGACAGGGTGTTTATGGCTACACCTTC.

The rearrangement joins TRBV21-1 to TRBJ2-1; the table gives TRBD1 as D, unverified against the DNA. TRBV21-1 represents a pseudogene. CDR3 length: 18 amino acids. Here the CDR3 reads CASSASAQGTEIYNEQFF. CDR3 coding DNA: TGTGCCAGCAGCGCAAGCGCTCAGGGGACAGAGATCTACAATGAGCAGTTCTTC.